One and the same sample provided the 12 T cell receptor beta chains below, sequenced in a study of T-cell memory formation after mild COVID-19. TCRdb itself ran the 5' RACE reads through MiXCR, one entry per CDR3 protein. The sample carries around 200,000 distinct CDR3 sequences, approximately 17% recorded once. The sequenced sample was PBMCs or a T cell subset sorted from them (not recorded which). The receptors here all came from a man aged 18 to 35 who had mild COVID-19 (a few samples of this study predate the infection). Cell type and time point are not known.

This clonotype was seen at least ten times. This chain uses TRBV12-3 or TRBV12-4 with TRBJ1-1; the D is unclear. V shed 6 bases and J shed 0 bases, with 14 bases lying between them. The CDR3 sequence is 15 residues long. CDR3 sequence (DNA): TGTGCCAGCAGCCCATTTGGAGTGGTGAACACTGAAGCTTTCTTT. The encoded protein is CASSPFGVVNTEAFF.

The chain uses TRBV6-5 and TRBJ2-6, with TRBD1 matching over 10 bases. Trimming cost V 6 bases and J 0 bases; bases outside gene matches: 2. The CDR3 has 16 amino acids. The germline V gene has CDR1 MNHEY and CDR2 SVGAGI. The CDR3 nucleotides read TGTGCCAGCAGGAGGACAGGGGGCTCTGGGGCCAACGTCCTGACTTTC. Protein product: CASRRTGGSGANVLTF.

This clonotype was picked up many times. The chain has TRBV20-1 and TRBJ2-7; D gene unclear. Trimming left V 4 bases short and J 3 bases short, with 16 bases between. The CDR3 loop spans 14 amino acids. In germline, CDR1 is DFQATT, CDR2 SNEGSKA (reference sequence). The CDR3 protein is CSAIKPSIYYEQYV. The CDR3, as DNA: TGCAGTGCTATAAAGCCCTCCATATACTACGAGCAGTACGTC.

The V call is TRBV9, the J call TRBJ2-7; the D is unclear. CDR1 and CDR2 from the germline V gene are SGDLS and YYNGEE. V was clipped by 4 bases and J by 3 bases, with 8 bases between them. This CDR3 has 12 amino acids. The CDR3 is CASSPGFYEQYF. CDR3 sequence (DNA): TGTGCCAGCAGCCCAGGCTTCTACGAGCAGTACTTC. Full variable domain (remainder filled in from reference TRBV9 and TRBJ2-7): DSGVTQTPKHLITATGQRVTLRCSPRSGDLSVYWYQQSLDQGLQFLIQYYNGEERAKGNILERFSAQQFPDLHSELNLSSLELGDSALYFCASSPGFYEQYFGPGTRLTVT.

The chain employs TRBV5-1 and TRBJ2-2, with D maybe TRBD1 (5 bases). V was cut by 4 bases and J by 0 bases, with 10 bases left in between. Germline CDR1 SGHRS, CDR2 YFSETQ. This CDR3 comprises 15 residues. The CDR3 is CASSGGAANTGELFF. CDR3 nucleotide sequence: TGCGCCAGCAGCGGTGGGGCTGCGAACACCGGGGAGCTGTTTTTT.

This clonotype has a handful of counts. J is TRBJ2-1 and V is TRBV5-6, with TRBD2 identical over 9 bases. V shed 5 bases and J 9 bases; nucleotides not matched to a gene: 12. The CDR3 is made up of 15 amino acids. Germline V lookup: CDR1 SGHDT, CDR2 YYEEEE. The CDR3, as DNA: TGTGCCAGCAGTCCTACAAGCGGGGGGATCGGTGAGCAGTTCTTC. It translates to CASSPTSGGIGEQFF.

This clonotype came up a few times. The V and J genes are TRBV9 and TRBJ2-3, with 9 bases fitting TRBD2. The germline CDR1 and CDR2 sequences are SGDLS and YYNGEE. The CDR3 is made up of 13 amino acids. The V and J ends lost 8 bases and 0 bases, in that order; junction bases with no gene match: 1. This CDR3 reads CASTSGSTDTQYF. For the CDR3, the DNA is TGTGCCAGTACTAGCGGGAGCACAGATACGCAGTATTTT. The full variable domain, in which reference TRBV9 and TRBJ2-3 provide the parts outside the CDR3, is DSGVTQTPKHLITATGQRVTLRCSPRSGDLSVYWYQQSLDQGLQFLIQYYNGEERAKGNILERFSAQQFPDLHSELNLSSLELGDSALYFCASTSGSTDTQYFGPGTRLTVL.

This clonotype was detected many times. The rearrangement links TRBV7-6 to TRBJ1-4; D is ambiguous. V lost 5 bases, J lost 2 bases, and 0 bases lay in between. The germline V gene has CDR1 SGHVS and CDR2 FNYEAQ. The CDR3 contains 11 residues. The CDR3 nucleotides read TGTGCCAGCAGCACTAATGAAAAACTGTTTTTT. Translated: CASSTNEKLFF.

This rearrangement joins TRBV18 to TRBJ1-5, with D tentatively TRBD1 (6 bases). The V end lost 5 bases, the J end lost 8 bases, and 13 bases lay between the germline ends. Looked up from germline, CDR1 is KGHSH and CDR2 is LQKENI. The CDR3 is 13 amino acids. The CDR3 here is CASSGQRLEPQHF. The DNA for the CDR3 is TGTGCCAGCTCAGGACAGCGCTTAGAGCCCCAGCATTTT.

The V and J genes are TRBV12-3 or TRBV12-4 and TRBJ2-5, with D tentatively TRBD1 (6 bases). CDR3 length: 14 amino acids. V lost 6 bases and J 1 base, leaving 12 bases between the germline ends. The CDR3 DNA follows: TGTGCCAGCAGCCCCGACAGGTTCCAAGAGACCCAGTACTTC. Its translation: CASSPDRFQETQYF.

This clonotype has a count of ten or more. V gene TRBV5-1 combines with J gene TRBJ1-1, with 7 bases that match TRBD1. The CDR3 is 15 amino acids. Trimming took 3 bases from V and 0 from J; bases not matched to a gene: 5. Germline values: CDR1 SGHRS, CDR2 YFSETQ. The CDR3 DNA sequence: TGCGCCAGCAGCTACGGGACAGCCATGAACACTGAAGCTTTCTTT. Its translation is CASSYGTAMNTEAFF.

The chain employs TRBV24-1 and TRBJ1-1, with a weak D call TRBD1 (6 bases). V was cut by 7 bases and J by 10 bases, with 9 bases left in between. The CDR3 extends over 10 amino acids. Looked up from germline, CDR1 is KGHDR and CDR2 is SFDVKD. The CDR3 coding sequence is TGTGCCACCAGAAAACAGGGAGCTTTCTTT. The encoded protein is CATRKQGAFF.